This T cell receptor (beta chain) was identified in a study of cytomegalovirus exposure and HLA in healthy donors. Trimming shortened V by 4 bases and J by 0 bases, and 16 bases separated the two germline ends. CDR1 and CDR2 (germline): SGHVS, FQNEAQ. The CDR3 sequence is 17 residues long. At sampling all donors were nominally healthy, likely with unrecorded immune exposures. Study conclusions and caveats: The study designated 150 or so TCR beta chains cytomegalovirus-associated.

Details on this clone: Antigen specificity is unknown.

Primers included in the PCR were 60 Vbeta and 13 Jbeta primers. Repertoires were generated with immunoSEQ multiplex PCR, while TCRdb's copy carries only in-frame clones and drops some. The sample lists more than 95,000 clones, around 80% occurring once. J is TRBJ1-5 and V is TRBV7-8, with D perhaps TRBD1 (6 bases). The receptor was isolated from a middle-aged woman in good health and CMV-seronegative. What was sequenced was PBMCs. The CDR3 DNA reads TGTGCCAGCAGCTCCGGACGGGGACAACCTAGCAATCAGCCCCAGCATTTT. As protein: CASSSGRGQPSNQPQHF.